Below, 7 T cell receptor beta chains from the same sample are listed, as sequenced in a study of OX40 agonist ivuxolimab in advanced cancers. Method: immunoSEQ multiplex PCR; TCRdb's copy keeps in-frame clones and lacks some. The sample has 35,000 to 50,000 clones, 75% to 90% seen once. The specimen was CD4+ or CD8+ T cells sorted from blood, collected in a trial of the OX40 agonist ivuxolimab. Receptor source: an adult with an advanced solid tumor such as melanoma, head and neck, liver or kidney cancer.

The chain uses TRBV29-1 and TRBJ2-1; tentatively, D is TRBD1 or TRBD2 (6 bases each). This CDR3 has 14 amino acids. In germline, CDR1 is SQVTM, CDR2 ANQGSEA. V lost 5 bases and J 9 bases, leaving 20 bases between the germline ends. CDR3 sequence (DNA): TGCAGCGTTCATTATATCGGGGGCGCGGGTGAGCAGTTCTTC. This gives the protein CSVHYIGGAGEQFF.

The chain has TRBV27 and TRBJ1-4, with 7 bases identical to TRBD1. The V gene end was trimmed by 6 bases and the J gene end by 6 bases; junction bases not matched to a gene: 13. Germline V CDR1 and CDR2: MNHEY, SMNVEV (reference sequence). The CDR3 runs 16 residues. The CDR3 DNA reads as TGTGCCAGCAGGCCTTCCGGGACAGCGAAATATGAAAAACTGTTTTTT. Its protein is CASRPSGTAKYEKLFF. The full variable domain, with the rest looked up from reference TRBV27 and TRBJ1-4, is EAQVTQNPRYLITVTGKKLTVTCSQNMNHEYMSWYRQDPGLGLRQIYYSMNVEVTDKGDVPEGYKVSRKEKRNFPLILESPSPNQTSLYFCASRPSGTAKYEKLFFGSGTQLSVL.

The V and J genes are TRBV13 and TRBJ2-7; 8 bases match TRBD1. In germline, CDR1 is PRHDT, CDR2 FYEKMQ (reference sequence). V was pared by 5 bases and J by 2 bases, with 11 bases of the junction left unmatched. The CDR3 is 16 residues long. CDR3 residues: CASSTGRTGNPYEQYV. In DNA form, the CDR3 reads TGTGCCAGCAGCACGGGGCGGACAGGGAACCCCTACGAGCAGTACGTC.

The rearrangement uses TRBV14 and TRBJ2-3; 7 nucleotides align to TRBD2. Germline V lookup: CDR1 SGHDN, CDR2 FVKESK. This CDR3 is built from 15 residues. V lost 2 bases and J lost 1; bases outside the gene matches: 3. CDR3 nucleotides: TGTGCCAGCAGCCAATATACTAGCGGCACAGATACGCAGTATTTT. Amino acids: CASSQYTSGTDTQYF.

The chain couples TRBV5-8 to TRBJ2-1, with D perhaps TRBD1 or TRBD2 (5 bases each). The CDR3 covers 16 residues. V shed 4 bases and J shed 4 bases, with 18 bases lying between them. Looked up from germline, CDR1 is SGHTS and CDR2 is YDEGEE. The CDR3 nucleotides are TGTGCCAGCAGCGCGAGGGACGGTCTCTTGTACAATGAGCAGTTCTTC. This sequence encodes CASSARDGLLYNEQFF.

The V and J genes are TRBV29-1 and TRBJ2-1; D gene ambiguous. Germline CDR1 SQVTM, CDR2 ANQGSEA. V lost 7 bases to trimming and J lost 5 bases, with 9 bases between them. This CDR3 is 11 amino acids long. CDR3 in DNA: TGCAGCGCAAGCCCAAACAATGAGCAGTTCTTC. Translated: CSASPNNEQFF.

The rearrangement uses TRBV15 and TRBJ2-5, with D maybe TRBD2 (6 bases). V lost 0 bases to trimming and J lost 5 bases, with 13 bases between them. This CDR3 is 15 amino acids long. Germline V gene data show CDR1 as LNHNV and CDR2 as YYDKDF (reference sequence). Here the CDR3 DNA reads TGTGCCACCAGCAGAGATCGGGGGTTTGGGGAGACCCAGTACTTC. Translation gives CATSRDRGFGETQYF.